Each of the 6 T cell receptor beta chains below was sequenced from the same sample in a study of cytomegalovirus exposure and HLA in healthy donors. 13 Jbeta primers and 60 Vbeta primers were used for the PCR. The protocol was immunoSEQ multiplex PCR, while the TCRdb copy is restricted to in-frame clones and leaves out a portion. The sample gives more than 85,000 clones, 60% to 85% of which show up once; about 6% is in the top ten. The sequenced sample was PBMCs. The receptor source for this set is a male donor in good health and CMV-seronegative.

The J gene is TRBJ2-1, the V gene TRBV11-2; 7 bases align to TRBD2. Losses at the gene ends were 7 bases for V and 8 bases for J; bases not matched to a gene: 17. The CDR3 totals 16 residues. CDR1 is SGHAT and CDR2 is FQNNGV in the germline V gene. This chain's CDR3 is CASTAYGRGSRYEQFF. For the CDR3, the DNA is TGTGCCAGCACCGCTTACGGGCGCGGGAGTCGGTATGAGCAGTTCTTC. Variable domain in full (rest from reference TRBV11-2 and TRBJ2-1): EAGVAQSPRYKIIEKRQSVAFWCNPISGHATLYWYQQILGQGPKLLIQFQNNGVVDDSQLPKDRFSAERLKGVDSTLKIQPAKLEDSAVYLCASTAYGRGSRYEQFFGPGTRLTVL.

Regarding this clone: Other DNA sequences in the sample encode the same CDR3. DNA for the CDR3: TGTGCCAGCAGTTACTCGAGAGGAGAGACCCAGTACTTC. This translates into CASSYSRGETQYF. This rearrangement joins TRBV6-5 to TRBJ2-5; D unresolved. Germline CDR1 and CDR2: MNHEY and SVGAGI. This CDR3 region has 13 residues. Trimming removed 0 bases from V and 4 bases from J, with 6 bases in between.

In its sample, this clone was seen once. This chain connects TRBV2 to TRBJ1-2; TRBD1 agrees at 10 bases. CDR1 is SNHLY, CDR2 FYNNEI, per germline. The CDR3 covers 14 residues. With 4 bases clipped from V and 7 bases from J, the junction kept 6 bases outside the gene matches. The CDR3, as DNA: TGTGCCAGCAGTGCCGGGACAGGGGTATCTGGCTACACCTTC. Its translation: CASSAGTGVSGYTF.

The chain carries TRBV28 and TRBJ1-1, with 9 bases matching TRBD1. The CDR3 loop spans 14 amino acids. V trimming: 5 bases; J trimming: 6 bases; junction bases outside the gene matches: 7. Germline CDR1 and CDR2: MDHEN and SYDVKM. The CDR3 protein is CASSPPGQGSEAFF. Here the CDR3 DNA reads TGTGCCAGCAGTCCCCCGGGACAGGGTTCTGAAGCTTTCTTT.

Only one count was recorded for this clone. The chain employs TRBV15 and TRBJ2-7; 9 nucleotides line up with TRBD1. The CDR3 loop spans 14 amino acids. The germline CDR1 and CDR2 sequences are LNHNV and YYDKDF (reference sequence). V was clipped by 2 bases and J by 7 bases; unmatched bases: 6. As DNA, the CDR3 is TGTGCCACCAGCAGACTCGGGGACAGGGAAGAGCAGTACTTC. Encoded protein: CATSRLGDREEQYF.

The chain employs TRBV7-9 and TRBJ1-2; possible D gene TRBD1, 6 bases. CDR3 length equals 14 residues. The V gene lost 5 bases and the J gene lost 3 bases, with 13 bases spanning the gap. From germline, CDR1 is SEHNR and CDR2 FQNEAQ (reference sequence). Here the CDR3 reads CASSRQVIDYGYTF. The CDR3 DNA follows: TGTGCCAGCAGCAGACAGGTTATTGACTATGGCTACACCTTC.